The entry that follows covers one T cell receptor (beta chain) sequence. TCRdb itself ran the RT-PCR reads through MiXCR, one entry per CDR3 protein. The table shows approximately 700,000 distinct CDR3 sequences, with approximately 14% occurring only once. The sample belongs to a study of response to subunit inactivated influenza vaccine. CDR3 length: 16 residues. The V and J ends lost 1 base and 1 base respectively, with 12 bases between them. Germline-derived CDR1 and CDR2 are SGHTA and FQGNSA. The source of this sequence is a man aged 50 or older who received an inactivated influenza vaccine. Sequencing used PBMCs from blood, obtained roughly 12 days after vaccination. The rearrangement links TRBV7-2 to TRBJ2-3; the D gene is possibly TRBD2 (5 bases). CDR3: CASSLGGLRGTDTQYF. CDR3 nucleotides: TGTGCCAGCAGCTTAGGAGGGCTTCGCGGCACAGATACGCAGTATTTT.